The source of this T cell receptor (beta chain) is a study of T cell responses to AZD1222 COVID-19 vaccine. Broader study findings: Vaccine-associated CD4 TCRs spanned spike, dominant at 160-218 and 743-854.

In the case of this clone: The antigen remains unidentified.

This CDR3 spans 14 amino acids. Germline V gene lookup returns CDR1 LNHDA and CDR2 SQIVND (reference sequence). The ends were cut back, 6 bases at V and 0 bases at J, with 9 bases in the middle. Profiled with immunoSEQ multiplex PCR; TCRdb holds only in-frame clones, not every one. The sample has around 120,000 clones; 70% to 85% are singletons. The sample in question was peripheral blood, obtained 28 days after the second AZD1222 dose. The chain couples TRBV19 to TRBJ1-3; D gene unclear. The clonotype was recovered from an adult who received the AZD1222 COVID-19 vaccine. The CDR3 loop reads CASRKTSSGNTIYF. The CDR3 nucleotides read TGTGCCAGTAGAAAGACGAGCTCTGGAAACACCATATATTTT.